This TCR beta chain was sequenced for a study of cytomegalovirus exposure and HLA in healthy donors. It was with 60 Vbeta and 13 Jbeta primers that the PCR ran. Method: immunoSEQ multiplex PCR; TCRdb's copy keeps in-frame clones and lacks some. The sample yields about 160,000 clones, 65% to 90% seen once. The CDR3 length is 15 residues. Germline values: CDR1 SEHNR, CDR2 FQNEAQ (reference sequence). Trimming cost V 4 bases and J 2 bases; bases outside gene matches: 2. The sequence came from a man aged 50 or older in good health and CMV-seropositive. The chain couples TRBV7-9 to TRBJ2-3; 11 positions agree with TRBD1. Sequencing input: PBMCs. The DNA for the CDR3 is TGTGCCAGCAGCTGGGGACAGGGGGACACAGATACGCAGTATTTT. Protein sequence: CASSWGQGDTDTQYF.